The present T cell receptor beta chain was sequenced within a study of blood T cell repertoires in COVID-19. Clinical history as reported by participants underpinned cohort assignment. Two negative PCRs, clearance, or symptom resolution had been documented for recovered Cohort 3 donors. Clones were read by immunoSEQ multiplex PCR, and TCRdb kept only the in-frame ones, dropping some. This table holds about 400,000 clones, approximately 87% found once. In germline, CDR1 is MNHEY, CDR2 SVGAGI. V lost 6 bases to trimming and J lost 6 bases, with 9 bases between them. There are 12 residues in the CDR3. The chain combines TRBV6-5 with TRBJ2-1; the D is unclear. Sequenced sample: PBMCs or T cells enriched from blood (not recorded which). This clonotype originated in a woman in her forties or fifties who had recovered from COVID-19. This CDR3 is CASSPHSNEQFF. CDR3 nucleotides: TGTGCCAGCAGCCCCCACAGCAATGAGCAGTTCTTC.